The 24 T cell receptor beta chains below all came from one sample that was sequenced in a study of blood T cell repertoires in COVID-19. Libraries were prepared by immunoSEQ multiplex PCR; TCRdb keeps only in-frame clonotypes and omits some of them. The repertoire holds 200,000 or so clones, with nearly 85% as singletons. The sequenced material came from peripheral blood. All receptors derive from a young woman with acute or convalescent COVID-19.

The chain links TRBV7-6 to TRBJ2-5, with D possibly matching TRBD2 (6 bases). The V gene lost 3 bases and the J gene lost 5 bases, with 22 bases spanning the gap. This CDR3 is built from 17 residues. Germline V CDR1 and CDR2: SGHVS, FNYEAQ. CDR3 sequence reads: CASSFRTSSRGRETQYF. The CDR3 DNA is TGTGCCAGCAGCTTCCGTACTAGCTCTCGGGGCAGGGAGACCCAGTACTTC.

The chain employs TRBV30 and TRBJ1-2; D is ambiguous. This CDR3 contains 12 residues. The V gene's germline CDR1 is GTSNPN and CDR2 SVGIG (reference sequence). V lost 5 bases and J lost 4, with 11 bases in between. CDR3 nucleotide sequence: TGTGCCTGGGGGGAGGGTGGCTATGGCTACACCTTC. This translates into CAWGEGGYGYTF.

The chain carries TRBV3-1 (or the pseudogene TRBV3-2) and TRBJ1-3, with a possible D match to TRBD1 (6 bases). CDR1 and CDR2 (germline): LGHDT, YNNKEL (reference sequence). The CDR3 totals 18 residues. V was trimmed by 0 bases and J by 4 bases, leaving 19 bases between them. The CDR3 spells CASSQDPLDSRRGNTIYF. CDR3 nucleotide sequence: TGTGCCAGCAGCCAAGATCCCCTGGACAGCCGAAGGGGAAACACCATATATTTT.

The chain couples TRBV27 to TRBJ1-2; maybe TRBD1 (5 bases). The V end lost 8 bases, the J end lost 1 base, and 17 bases lay between the germline ends. Germline CDR1 is MNHEY and CDR2 is SMNVEV (reference sequence). The CDR3 covers 15 residues. CDR3 region: CASGHTGLVNYGYTF. CDR3 DNA sequence: TGTGCCAGCGGGCATACAGGTCTCGTTAACTATGGCTACACCTTC.

CDR3 nucleotides: TGTGCCAGCAGTTACTCGATATGTACAGAGAACTATGGCTACACCTTC. This encodes CASSYSICTENYGYTF. The chain links TRBV6-7 to TRBJ1-2; D unresolved. TRBV6-7 is an open reading frame whose function is uncertain. V gave up 0 bases and J gave up 2 bases, with 13 bases separating them. This CDR3 has 16 amino acids.

V gene TRBV5-1 combines with J gene TRBJ1-3, with TRBD1 matching over 9 bases. CDR1 SGHRS and CDR2 YFSETQ come from the germline V gene. Germline trimming cut 3 bases from V and 1 base from J; bases unmatched to any gene: 2. The CDR3 totals 15 residues. Here the CDR3 DNA reads TGCGCCAGCAGCTATGGGACAGGGTCTGGAAACACCATATATTTT. This codes for CASSYGTGSGNTIYF.

The table lists this clone with a few counts. This chain links TRBV24-1 with TRBJ1-2, with D maybe TRBD1 (6 bases). The germline V gene encodes CDR1 KGHDR and CDR2 SFDVKD. The CDR3 totals 13 residues. The germline V and J ends were trimmed by 4 bases and 6 bases, with 11 bases remaining between them. The CDR3 DNA reads TGTGCCACCAGTGAACAGGGTTTGGATGGCTACACCTTC. Encoded protein: CATSEQGLDGYTF.

A few counts support this clone. This chain uses TRBV28 with TRBJ2-7, with 7 bases aligning to TRBD1. CDR3 length equals 17 residues. J gave up 0 bases and V 1 base, and 9 bases lay outside the gene matches. Germline CDR1 is MDHEN and CDR2 is SYDVKM. The CDR3 DNA reads as TGTGCCAGCAGTTTATTTGGCCGACAGGGAAGCTCCTACGAGCAGTACTTC. Residues: CASSLFGRQGSSYEQYF.

The chain carries TRBV5-1 and TRBJ2-3; TRBD2 matches at 7 bases. Germline assignment: CDR1 SGHRS and CDR2 YFSETQ. CDR3 length: 15 residues. V lost 5 bases, J lost 4 bases, and 10 bases stayed unmatched. This CDR3 reads CASSTAGHESDTQYF. The CDR3 DNA follows: TGCGCCAGCAGTACAGCGGGGCATGAATCAGATACGCAGTATTTT.

The V gene is TRBV4-2, the J gene TRBJ2-2; 11 nucleotides agree with TRBD2. CDR1 and CDR2 (germline): LGHNA, YNFKEQ. The CDR3 spans 16 residues. V dropped 6 bases and J dropped 2; count of bases not matched to a gene: 5. CDR3 sequence: CASSPTSGSNTGELFF. The CDR3 DNA reads TGTGCCAGCAGTCCCACTAGCGGGAGCAACACCGGGGAGCTGTTTTTT.

The chain combines TRBV10-2 with TRBJ2-1, with a weak D call TRBD2 (6 bases). Trimming stripped 5 bases from V and 7 bases from J, with 21 bases between. Germline V gene data show CDR1 as WSHSY and CDR2 as SAAADI. This CDR3 comprises 16 residues. CDR3 protein: CASSSPGERLKNEQFF. The CDR3, as DNA: TGCGCCAGCAGTTCACCGGGGGAGAGGTTGAAGAATGAGCAGTTCTTC.

This clone showed up just a few times. The chain uses TRBV5-1 and TRBJ1-2; unclear D gene. Trimming removed 4 bases from V and 4 bases from J, with 14 bases in between. There are 14 residues in the CDR3. Germline V gives CDR1 SGHRS, CDR2 YFSETQ. DNA of the CDR3: TGCGCCAGCAGCCGCTTTGGGCAGGCCTATGGCTACACCTTC. It yields the protein CASSRFGQAYGYTF. The variable domain in full, completed from reference TRBV5-1 and TRBJ1-2, reads KAGVTQTPRYLIKTRGQQVTLSCSPISGHRSVSWYQQTPGQGLQFLFEYFSETQRNKGNFPGRFSGRQFSNSRSEMNVSTLELGDSALYLCASSRFGQAYGYTFGSGTRLTVV.

This chain uses TRBV7-9 with TRBJ1-2; possible D gene TRBD1, 5 bases. CDR1 SEHNR and CDR2 FQNEAQ come from the germline V gene (reference sequence). CDR3 length equals 13 residues. V was pared by 5 bases and J by 6 bases, with 13 bases between. CDR3 coding DNA: TGTGCCAGCAGCCCCCGGGGGGAGGATGGCTACACCTTC. This sequence encodes CASSPRGEDGYTF.

This clone was recorded a few times. The chain is built from TRBV28 and TRBJ1-2; 7 nucleotides line up with TRBD1. This CDR3 is built from 16 residues. Germline values: CDR1 MDHEN, CDR2 SYDVKM. The ends lost 7 bases at V and 10 bases at J; junction bases unmatched: 21. CDR3 sequence reads: CASKGDPSGTVRDYTF. The CDR3 nucleotides are TGTGCCAGCAAGGGCGATCCCTCGGGGACAGTAAGGGACTACACCTTC.

The chain uses TRBV7-9 and TRBJ2-5, with 7 bases that match TRBD2. The V gene's germline CDR1 is SEHNR and CDR2 FQNEAQ (reference sequence). Trimming took 3 bases from V and 4 from J; bases not matched to a gene: 8. The length of the CDR3 is 15 residues. The DNA for the CDR3 is TGTGCCAGCAGCTTTGACGGGGGGAACGGAGAGACCCAGTACTTC. This encodes CASSFDGGNGETQYF.

The chain links TRBV2 to TRBJ1-2; no definite D call. This CDR3 contains 16 residues. The V gene's germline CDR1 is SNHLY and CDR2 FYNNEI. The germline V and J ends were trimmed by 6 bases and 5 bases, with 22 bases remaining between them. In DNA, the CDR3 is TGTGCCAGCAGCAAAGTTGGGCGGTCGCGGGGTTATGGCTACACCTTC. This encodes CASSKVGRSRGYGYTF.

J is TRBJ1-1 and V is TRBV6-2 or TRBV6-3; TRBD1 matches at 8 bases. The CDR3 contains 17 residues. The V gene's germline CDR1 is MNHEY and CDR2 SVGEGT. The trim removed 0 bases at V and 3 bases at J, leaving 9 bases unmatched. The CDR3 DNA reads TGTGCCAGCAGTTACTCGATAGGACAGGGCTTCCACACTGAAGCTTTCTTT. It translates to CASSYSIGQGFHTEAFF.

V usage is TRBV11-2 and J usage is TRBJ1-5, with a tentative D call TRBD1 (5 bases). Deletions cut 8 bases from V and 2 bases from J, with 28 bases between. Germline V gene lookup returns CDR1 SGHAT and CDR2 FQNNGV. This CDR3 has 19 amino acids. The CDR3 region is CASGRGPRDSLERNQPQHF. The CDR3 coding sequence is TGTGCCAGCGGCCGGGGCCCCCGGGACTCGCTTGAGCGCAATCAGCCCCAGCATTTT.

This clone was seen many times. The rearrangement joins TRBV6-6 to TRBJ2-1; 11 bases match TRBD2. This CDR3 comprises 15 residues. Germline V gives CDR1 MNHNY, CDR2 SVGAGI (reference sequence). The V segment lost 7 bases and the J segment 4 bases; nucleotides outside the gene matches: 6. CDR3 region: CASTTTSGGYNEQFF. The CDR3 DNA sequence: TGTGCCAGCACCACAACTAGCGGGGGTTACAATGAGCAGTTCTTC.

The V gene is TRBV28, the J gene TRBJ2-1; 8 bases map to TRBD1. J was trimmed by 5 bases and V by 3 bases; bases with no gene match: 6. The germline V gene encodes CDR1 MDHEN and CDR2 SYDVKM. The CDR3 has 15 residues. The CDR3 region has the DNA TGTGCCAGCAGTTTTATGGACAGGGACGACAATGAGCAGTTCTTC. Protein product: CASSFMDRDDNEQFF.

The chain couples TRBV7-2 to TRBJ2-3; 13 nucleotides agree with TRBD2. V shed 5 bases and J 6 bases; nucleotides not matched to a gene: 8. The germline V gene encodes CDR1 SGHTA and CDR2 FQGNSA. The length of the CDR3 is 16 residues. CDR3 sequence reads: CASSGGLAGVVDTQYF. The CDR3 region has the DNA TGTGCCAGCAGCGGAGGACTAGCGGGAGTGGTTGATACGCAGTATTTT.

V usage is TRBV27 and J usage is TRBJ1-2, with D uncertain. The V gene's germline CDR1 is MNHEY and CDR2 SMNVEV (reference sequence). V lost 0 bases and J 0 bases, leaving 8 bases between the germline ends. There are 15 residues in the CDR3. The CDR3 DNA reads TGTGCCAGCAGTTTATCGTCAGTCTCTAACTATGGCTACACCTTC. Translated: CASSLSSVSNYGYTF.

This sequence joins TRBV27 and TRBJ2-5, with D possibly TRBD1 on 5 matching bases. Trimming removed 5 bases from V and 4 bases from J, with 17 bases in between. Germline V lookup: CDR1 MNHEY, CDR2 SMNVEV (reference sequence). The CDR3 is made up of 15 amino acids. In DNA form, the CDR3 reads TGTGCCAGCAGTCAACTTAGGGGTTTACGAGAGACCCAGTACTTC. Its protein is CASSQLRGLRETQYF.

The V call is TRBV18, the J call TRBJ2-7; TRBD2 might be the D (7 bases). Trimming stripped 1 base from V and 5 bases from J, with 12 bases between. CDR1 and CDR2 (germline): KGHSH, LQKENI. The CDR3 is 14 amino acids. Written as DNA, the CDR3 is TGTGCCAGCTCACCACTGGGGGGGCTCGACGAGCAGTACTTC. Translated, it gives CASSPLGGLDEQYF.